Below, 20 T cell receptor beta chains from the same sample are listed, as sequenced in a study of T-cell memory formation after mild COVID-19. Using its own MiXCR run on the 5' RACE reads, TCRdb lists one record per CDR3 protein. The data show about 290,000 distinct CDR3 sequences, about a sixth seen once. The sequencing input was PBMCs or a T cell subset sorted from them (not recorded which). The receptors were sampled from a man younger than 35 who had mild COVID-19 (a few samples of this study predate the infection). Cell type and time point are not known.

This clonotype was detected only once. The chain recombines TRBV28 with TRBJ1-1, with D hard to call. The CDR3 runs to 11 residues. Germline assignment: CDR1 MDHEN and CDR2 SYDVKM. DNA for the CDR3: TGTGGTAGCAGGAGAGACACTGAAGCTTTCTTT. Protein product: CGSRRDTEAFF.

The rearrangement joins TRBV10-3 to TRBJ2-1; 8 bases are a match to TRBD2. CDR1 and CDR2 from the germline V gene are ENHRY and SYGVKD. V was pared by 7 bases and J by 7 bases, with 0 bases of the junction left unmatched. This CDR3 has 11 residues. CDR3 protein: CAITGGNEQFF. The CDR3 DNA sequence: TGTGCCATCACGGGAGGGAATGAGCAGTTCTTC.

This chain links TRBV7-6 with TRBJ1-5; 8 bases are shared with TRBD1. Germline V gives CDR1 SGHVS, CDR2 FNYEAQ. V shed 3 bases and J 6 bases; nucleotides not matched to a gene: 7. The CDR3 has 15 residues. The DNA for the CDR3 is TGTGCCAGCAGCTTCGATCCAGGGGGCGGTCAGCCCCAGCATTTT. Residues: CASSFDPGGGQPQHF.

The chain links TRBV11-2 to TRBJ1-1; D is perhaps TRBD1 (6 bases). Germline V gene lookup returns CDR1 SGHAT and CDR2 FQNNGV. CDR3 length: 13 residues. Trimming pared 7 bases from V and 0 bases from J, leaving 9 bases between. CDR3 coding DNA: TGTGCCAGCACTACAGGGATGAACACTGAAGCTTTCTTT. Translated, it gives CASTTGMNTEAFF.

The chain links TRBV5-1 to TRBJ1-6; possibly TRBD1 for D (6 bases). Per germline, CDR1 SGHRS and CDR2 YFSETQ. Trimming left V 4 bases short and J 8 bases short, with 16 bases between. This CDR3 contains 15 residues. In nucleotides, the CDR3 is TGCGCCAGCAGCCTAGAGACAGGAGGGGATTCACCCCTCCACTTT. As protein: CASSLETGGDSPLHF.

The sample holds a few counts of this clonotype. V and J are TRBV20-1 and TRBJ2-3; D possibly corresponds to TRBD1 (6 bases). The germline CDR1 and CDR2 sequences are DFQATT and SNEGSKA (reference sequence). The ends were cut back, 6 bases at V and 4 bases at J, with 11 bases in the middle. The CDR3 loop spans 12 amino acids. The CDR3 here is CSAEQGSDTQYF. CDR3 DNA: TGCAGTGCAGAACAGGGTTCAGATACGCAGTATTTT.

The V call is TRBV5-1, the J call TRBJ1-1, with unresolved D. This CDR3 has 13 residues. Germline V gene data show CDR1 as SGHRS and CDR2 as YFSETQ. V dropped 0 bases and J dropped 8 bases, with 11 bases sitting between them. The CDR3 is CASSLDGGWEAFF. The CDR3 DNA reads TGCGCCAGCAGCTTGGACGGAGGGTGGGAAGCTTTCTTT. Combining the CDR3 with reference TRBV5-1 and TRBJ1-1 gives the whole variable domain KAGVTQTPRYLIKTRGQQVTLSCSPISGHRSVSWYQQTPGQGLQFLFEYFSETQRNKGNFPGRFSGRQFSNSRSEMNVSTLELGDSALYLCASSLDGGWEAFFGQGTRLTVV.

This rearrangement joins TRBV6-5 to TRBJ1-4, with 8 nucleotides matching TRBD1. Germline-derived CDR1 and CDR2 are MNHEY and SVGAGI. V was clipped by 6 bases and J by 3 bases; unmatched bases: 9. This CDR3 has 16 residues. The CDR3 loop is CASRSHRTGSNEKLFF. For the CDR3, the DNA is TGTGCCAGCAGATCCCACAGGACAGGGTCTAATGAAAAACTGTTTTTT.

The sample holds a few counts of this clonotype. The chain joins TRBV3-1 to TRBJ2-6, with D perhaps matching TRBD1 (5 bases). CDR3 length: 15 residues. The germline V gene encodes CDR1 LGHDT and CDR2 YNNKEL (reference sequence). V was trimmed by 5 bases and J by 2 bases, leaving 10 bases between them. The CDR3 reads CASSFQGTGANVLTF. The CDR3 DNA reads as TGTGCCAGCAGCTTCCAGGGTACTGGGGCCAACGTCCTGACTTTC.

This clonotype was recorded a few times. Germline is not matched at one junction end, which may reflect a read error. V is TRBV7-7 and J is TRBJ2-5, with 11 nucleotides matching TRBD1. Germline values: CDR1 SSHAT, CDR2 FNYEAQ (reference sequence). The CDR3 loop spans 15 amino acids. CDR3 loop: CASSLRTGGMETQYF. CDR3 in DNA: TGTGCTAGCAGCTTGAGGACAGGGGGCATGGAGACCCAGTACTTC.

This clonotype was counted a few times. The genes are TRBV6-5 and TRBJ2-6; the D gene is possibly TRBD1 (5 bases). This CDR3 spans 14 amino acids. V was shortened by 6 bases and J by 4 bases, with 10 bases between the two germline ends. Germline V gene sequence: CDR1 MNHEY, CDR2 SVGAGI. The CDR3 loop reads CASRAGLGANVLTF. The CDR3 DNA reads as TGTGCCAGCAGAGCAGGGTTGGGGGCCAACGTCCTGACTTTC.

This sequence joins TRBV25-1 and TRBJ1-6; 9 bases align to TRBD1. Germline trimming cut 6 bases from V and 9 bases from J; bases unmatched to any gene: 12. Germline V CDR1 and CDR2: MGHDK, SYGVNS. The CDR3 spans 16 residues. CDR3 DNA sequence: TGTGCCAGCAGCTCGGGACAGGGATCCATGGGTTCACCCCTCCACTTT. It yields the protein CASSSGQGSMGSPLHF.

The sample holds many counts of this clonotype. CDR3 nucleotide sequence: TGTGCCAGCAGCTTGAACGGGGAGACTGAAGCTTTCTTT. Amino acid sequence: CASSLNGETEAFF. The rearrangement uses TRBV11-2 and TRBJ1-1; D gene uncertain. CDR3 length: 13 amino acids. The germline V and J ends were trimmed by 3 bases and 5 bases, with 10 bases remaining between them. Germline CDR1 SGHAT, CDR2 FQNNGV.

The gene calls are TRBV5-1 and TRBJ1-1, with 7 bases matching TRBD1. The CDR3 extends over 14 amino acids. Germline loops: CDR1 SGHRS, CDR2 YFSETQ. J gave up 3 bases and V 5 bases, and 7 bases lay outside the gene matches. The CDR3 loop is CASRETGSDTEAFF. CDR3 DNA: TGCGCCAGCAGGGAGACAGGGAGCGACACTGAAGCTTTCTTT.

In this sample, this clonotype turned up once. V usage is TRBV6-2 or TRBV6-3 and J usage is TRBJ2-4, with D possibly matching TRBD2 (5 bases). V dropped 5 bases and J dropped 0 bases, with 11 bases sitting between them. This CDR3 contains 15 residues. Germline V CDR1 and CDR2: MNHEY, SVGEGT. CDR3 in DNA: TGTGCCAGCAGTGAATGGACTCTAGCCAAAAACATTCAGTACTTC. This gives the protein CASSEWTLAKNIQYF.

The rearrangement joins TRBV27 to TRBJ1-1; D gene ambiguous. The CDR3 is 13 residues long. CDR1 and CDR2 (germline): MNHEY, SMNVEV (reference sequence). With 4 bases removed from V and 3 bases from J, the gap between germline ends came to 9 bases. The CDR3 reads CASSWNEYTEAFF. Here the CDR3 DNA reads TGTGCCAGCAGTTGGAACGAGTACACTGAAGCTTTCTTT.

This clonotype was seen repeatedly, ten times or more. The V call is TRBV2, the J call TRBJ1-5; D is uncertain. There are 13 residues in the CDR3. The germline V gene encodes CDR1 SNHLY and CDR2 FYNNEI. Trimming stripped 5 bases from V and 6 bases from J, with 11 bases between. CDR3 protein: CASSPLERQPQHF. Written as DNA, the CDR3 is TGTGCCAGCAGTCCCCTTGAGCGTCAGCCCCAGCATTTT.

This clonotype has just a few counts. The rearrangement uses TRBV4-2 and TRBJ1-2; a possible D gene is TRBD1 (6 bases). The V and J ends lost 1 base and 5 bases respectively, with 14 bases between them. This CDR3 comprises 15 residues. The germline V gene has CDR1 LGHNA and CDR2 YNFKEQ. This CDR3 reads CASSQATGGGYGYTF. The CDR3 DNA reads TGTGCCAGCAGCCAAGCGACGGGAGGGGGGTATGGCTACACCTTC.

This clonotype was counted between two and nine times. The CDR3 bases are TGTGCCAGCAGTTATCCAACAGGCATAAATGAGCAGTTCTTC. Translated, it gives CASSYPTGINEQFF. The chain combines TRBV6-6 with TRBJ2-1, with D possibly being TRBD1 (5 bases). The ends were cut back, 3 bases at V and 7 bases at J, with 13 bases in the middle. Germline V gene sequence: CDR1 MNHNY, CDR2 SVGAGI (reference sequence). The CDR3 runs 14 residues.

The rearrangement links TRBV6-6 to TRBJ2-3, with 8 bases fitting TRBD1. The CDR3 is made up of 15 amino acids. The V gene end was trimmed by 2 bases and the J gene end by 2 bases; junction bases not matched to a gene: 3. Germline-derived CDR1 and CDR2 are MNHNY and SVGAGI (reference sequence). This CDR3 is CASSYNRGNTDTQYF. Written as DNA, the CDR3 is TGTGCCAGCAGTTACAACAGGGGGAACACAGATACGCAGTATTTT.